The 29 T cell receptor beta chains presented below share a single source sample, sequenced in a study of vaccination and CD4 T cells after COVID-19. Treatment here: roughly ten-day PBMC culture with coronavirus spike peptide pools or control peptides (ViraFEST assay). The antigens for these receptors are not known. Sequence data for DNA of cultured CD4+ T cells were generated by the Oncomine TCR Beta short-read assay. One entry per CDR3 protein results from TCRdb running MiXCR on the PCR reads. The sample carries approximately 19,000 distinct CDR3 sequences, around 50% recorded once. The sequenced sample was CD4+ T cells from blood, cultured in vitro, obtained before SARS-CoV-2 vaccination. The receptors were sampled from a human donor who had recovered from COVID-19.

The genes are TRBV5-1 and TRBJ1-1; perhaps TRBD1 as D (5 bases). The V gene's germline CDR1 is SGHRS and CDR2 YFSETQ. The CDR3 is 13 residues long. V was clipped by 4 bases and J by 3 bases, with 10 bases between them. This CDR3 is CASSGMGDTEAFF. CDR3 sequence (DNA): TGCGCCAGCAGCGGGATGGGGGACACTGAAGCTTTCTTT.

V usage is TRBV20-1 and J usage is TRBJ2-1; D might be TRBD2 (6 bases). The CDR3 totals 13 residues. Trimming took 4 bases from V and 10 from J, leaving 17 bases between them. The germline V gene encodes CDR1 DFQATT and CDR2 SNEGSKA (reference sequence). Written as DNA, the CDR3 is TGCAGTGCTAAGCTTGGTCCGGGGGACGAGCAGTTCTTC. This sequence encodes CSAKLGPGDEQFF.

V usage is TRBV28 and J usage is TRBJ2-5; TRBD1 might be the D (6 bases). The CDR3 covers 11 residues. V lost 9 bases and J 5 bases, leaving 10 bases between the germline ends. CDR1 is MDHEN and CDR2 is SYDVKM in the germline V gene. The CDR3 DNA is TGTGCCAGTATTAGGGGGGAGACCCAGTACTTC. Translation gives CASIRGETQYF. Full variable domain (outside the CDR3, taken from reference TRBV28 and TRBJ2-5): DVKVTQSSRYLVKRTGEKVFLECVQDMDHENMFWYRQDPGLGLRLIYFSYDVKMKEKGDIPEGYSVSREKKERFSLILESASTNQTSMYLCASIRGETQYFGPGTRLLVL.

The chain links TRBV2 to TRBJ2-5; D not resolved. This CDR3 comprises 12 residues. Per germline, CDR1 SNHLY and CDR2 FYNNEI. The V end lost 10 bases, the J end lost 2 bases, and 11 bases lay between the germline ends. The DNA of the CDR3 is TGTGCCACCCGGACGGATCAAGAGACCCAGTACTTC. Translation gives CATRTDQETQYF.

V is TRBV6-4 and J is TRBJ1-6; D might be TRBD1 (6 bases). The CDR3 totals 12 residues. The ends were cut back, 0 bases at V and 14 bases at J, with 8 bases in the middle. Germline values: CDR1 MRHNA, CDR2 SNTAGT. The CDR3 DNA is TGTGCCAGCAGTGACTCCAGGGGCACCCTCCACTTT. It codes for CASSDSRGTLHF.

J is TRBJ2-3 and V is TRBV24-1, with a weak D call TRBD1 (6 bases). The CDR3 loop spans 16 amino acids. CDR1 KGHDR and CDR2 SFDVKD come from the germline V gene. Trimming took off 12 bases at V and 2 bases at J, with 23 bases between the two ends. CDR3 sequence (DNA): TGTGCCCCCGGGACACACAACGGGACGGACACAGATACGCAGTATTTT. Amino acid sequence: CAPGTHNGTDTDTQYF.

V gene TRBV6-1 combines with J gene TRBJ2-7; 7 bases match TRBD1. Losses at the gene ends were 6 bases for V and 5 bases for J; bases not matched to a gene: 10. Germline lookup yields CDR1 MNHNS and CDR2 SASEGT. This CDR3 has 14 amino acids. Here the CDR3 reads CASRSGTEANEQYF. CDR3 nucleotide sequence: TGTGCCAGCAGGTCCGGGACAGAAGCGAACGAGCAGTACTTC.

The gene calls are TRBV18 and TRBJ1-1; no clear D gene. The CDR3 runs to 13 residues. Germline V CDR1 and CDR2: KGHSH, LQKENI. V lost 5 bases and J 1 base, leaving 8 bases between the germline ends. The chain's CDR3 is CASSYNENTEAFF. CDR3 in DNA: TGTGCCAGCTCATACAACGAGAACACTGAAGCTTTCTTT. Full variable domain (missing parts from reference TRBV18 and TRBJ1-1): NAGVMQNPRHLVRRRGQEARLRCSPMKGHSHVYWYRQLPEEGLKFMVYLQKENIIDESGMPKERFSAEFPKEGPSILRIQQVVRGDSAAYFCASSYNENTEAFFGQGTRLTVV.

V and J are TRBV6-4 and TRBJ1-3, with 7 nucleotides matching TRBD1. Trimming removed 0 bases from V and 0 bases from J; junction bases left unmatched: 2. The CDR3 sequence is 16 residues long. CDR1 and CDR2 (germline): MRHNA, SNTAGT. The CDR3, as DNA: TGTGCCAGCAGTGACTCAGGGGGCAGCTCTGGAAACACCATATATTTT. Amino acid sequence: CASSDSGGSSGNTIYF.

This rearrangement joins TRBV20-1 to TRBJ1-2, with 10 bases fitting TRBD1. CDR1 and CDR2 (germline): DFQATT, SNEGSKA (reference sequence). The CDR3 consists of 16 residues. V shed 7 bases, J shed 7 bases, and the junction held 18 bases outside the gene matches. CDR3 protein: CSVPTGGVSSFLGYTF. For the CDR3, the DNA is TGCAGTGTCCCGACAGGGGGCGTTTCCTCTTTTCTTGGCTACACCTTC.

The CDR3 DNA sequence: TGTGCCAGTAGTTATGACAGGACTTCACCCCTCCACTTT. It is translated as CASSYDRTSPLHF. The rearrangement links TRBV19 to TRBJ1-6; tentatively, D is TRBD1 (6 bases). Trimming removed 5 bases at V and 9 bases at J, with 11 bases between. Germline assignment: CDR1 LNHDA and CDR2 SQIVND (reference sequence). The CDR3 contains 13 residues.

The V and J genes are TRBV20-1 and TRBJ2-1; D possibly corresponds to TRBD2 (6 bases). Trimming left V 3 bases short and J 2 bases short, with 11 bases between. Germline lookup yields CDR1 DFQATT and CDR2 SNEGSKA (reference sequence). This CDR3 region has 14 residues. CDR3 nucleotide sequence: TGCAGTGCTAGGCGACTAGTGGCCTACAATGAGCAGTTCTTC. The encoded protein is CSARRLVAYNEQFF.

The V gene is TRBV10-1, the J gene TRBJ2-3, with 7 bases matching TRBD2. With 4 bases clipped from V and 4 bases from J, the junction kept 11 bases outside the gene matches. The CDR3 totals 16 residues. The germline V gene encodes CDR1 WNHNN and CDR2 SYGVQD (reference sequence). The CDR3 sequence is CASSGCAGEEADTQYF. The CDR3 bases are TGCGCCAGCAGTGGCTGCGCGGGAGAGGAGGCAGATACGCAGTATTTT.

This clonotype showed up just once. The chain combines TRBV18 with TRBJ2-3; D remains ambiguous. Between the trimmed V and J ends, which lost 3 bases and 1 base, there was a span of 5 bases. The CDR3 is made up of 13 amino acids. Germline V gives CDR1 KGHSH, CDR2 LQKENI. The CDR3 loop is CASSPAGTDTQYF. In nucleotides, the CDR3 is TGTGCCAGCTCACCCGCCGGCACAGATACGCAGTATTTT.

This clonotype was detected only a few times. The J gene is TRBJ1-1, the V gene TRBV28; unclear D gene. This CDR3 has 15 amino acids. Trimming left V 6 bases short and J 3 bases short, with 17 bases between. Germline V gene data show CDR1 as MDHEN and CDR2 as SYDVKM. CDR3 loop: CASRAAGPKDTEAFF. The CDR3 DNA reads TGTGCCAGCAGGGCGGCCGGTCCCAAGGACACTGAAGCTTTCTTT.

This clonotype turned up a few times. The chain combines TRBV15 with TRBJ1-5; D may be TRBD1 (5 bases). Germline CDR1 LNHNV, CDR2 YYDKDF (reference sequence). The CDR3 is 17 amino acids. Trimming removed 3 bases at V and 4 bases at J, with 19 bases between. For the CDR3, the DNA is TGTGCCACCAGCAGCGATTTTGGAGGGGCCGGAAATCAGCCCCAGCATTTT. Translated: CATSSDFGGAGNQPQHF. Based on the CDR3 plus reference TRBV15 and TRBJ1-5, the full variable domain is DAMVIQNPRYQVTQFGKPVTLSCSQTLNHNVMYWYQQKSSQAPKLLFHYYDKDFNNEADTPDNFQSRRPNTSFCFLDIRSPGLGDTAMYLCATSSDFGGAGNQPQHFGDGTRLSIL.

The genes are TRBV2 and TRBJ1-2; a weak D match, TRBD1 (5 bases). In germline, CDR1 is SNHLY, CDR2 FYNNEI. Trimming shortened V by 2 bases and J by 2 bases, and 6 bases separated the two germline ends. The CDR3 is made up of 13 amino acids. The CDR3 loop reads CASSEKGNYGYTF. The CDR3 DNA reads TGTGCCAGCAGTGAAAAGGGGAACTATGGCTACACCTTC.

The chain is built from TRBV24-1 and TRBJ1-1, with no clear D. The CDR3 runs 13 residues. V shed 3 bases and J shed 10 bases, with 14 bases lying between them. Germline V gene lookup returns CDR1 KGHDR and CDR2 SFDVKD. The CDR3 loop reads CATSDLSGVGAFF. CDR3 coding DNA: TGTGCCACCAGTGATCTATCCGGGGTCGGAGCTTTCTTT.

This clonotype has only a few counts. Here the CDR3 reads CASSVRETTQYF. CDR3 sequence (DNA): TGTGCCAGCAGTGTCAGGGAAACAACTCAGTACTTC. The chain joins TRBV2 to TRBJ2-4; TRBD1 is a possible D gene (5 bases). This CDR3 is built from 12 residues. Deletions cut 4 bases from V and 12 bases from J, with 13 bases between. The germline V gene has CDR1 SNHLY and CDR2 FYNNEI.

The J gene is TRBJ1-1, the V gene TRBV20-1; perhaps TRBD1 as D (6 bases). The V end was cut by 2 bases, the J end by 4 bases, with 14 bases between. CDR3 length: 14 residues. Germline V CDR1 and CDR2: DFQATT, SNEGSKA (reference sequence). CDR3 sequence (DNA): TGCAGTGCTAGAAGTCAGGGGCAGAGCACTGAAGCTTTCTTT. Its translation is CSARSQGQSTEAFF.

V and J are TRBV6-1 and TRBJ1-6, with D unclear. This CDR3 spans 15 amino acids. Germline lookup yields CDR1 MNHNS and CDR2 SASEGT. Between the trimmed V and J ends, which lost 7 bases and 9 bases, there was a span of 19 bases. Here the CDR3 DNA reads TGTGCCAGCACCTACAGCGACTCCACGGGTTCACCCCTCCACTTT. Encoded protein: CASTYSDSTGSPLHF.

The chain has TRBV20-1 and TRBJ2-5; D gene uncertain. CDR3 size: 13 residues. Germline V gene sequence: CDR1 DFQATT, CDR2 SNEGSKA (reference sequence). The V gene lost 1 base and the J gene lost 5 bases, with 11 bases spanning the gap. The CDR3 sequence: CSARARIAETQYF. CDR3 in DNA: TGCAGTGCTAGAGCCCGCATAGCTGAGACCCAGTACTTC.

This clonotype was recorded a few times. The chain couples TRBV20-1 to TRBJ1-6; 8 nucleotides agree with TRBD1. The CDR3 length is 15 residues. V was clipped by 6 bases and J by 5 bases; unmatched bases: 9. Germline loops: CDR1 DFQATT, CDR2 SNEGSKA (reference sequence). CDR3 nucleotide sequence: TGCAGTGCCGAGACAGGGGTTATGGATAATTCACCCCTCCACTTT. Translated, it gives CSAETGVMDNSPLHF.

The rearrangement links TRBV20-1 to TRBJ2-1; perhaps TRBD2 as D (6 bases). The germline V gene has CDR1 DFQATT and CDR2 SNEGSKA (reference sequence). There are 16 residues in the CDR3. Between the trimmed V and J ends, which lost 3 bases and 12 bases, there was a span of 27 bases. The CDR3 loop reads CSARALTSPMELGQFF. DNA for the CDR3: TGCAGTGCTAGGGCGCTAACTAGCCCAATGGAACTAGGGCAGTTCTTC.

The gene calls are TRBV27 and TRBJ1-2, with 7 bases aligning to TRBD1. Trimming took 7 bases from V and 6 from J; bases not matched to a gene: 11. Looked up from germline, CDR1 is MNHEY and CDR2 is SMNVEV (reference sequence). CDR3 length: 14 amino acids. As DNA, the CDR3 is TGTGCCAGCACCGTGACAGGGTCCAATGATGGCTACACCTTC. Protein: CASTVTGSNDGYTF.

This rearrangement joins TRBV21-1 to TRBJ2-7; TRBD1, the table's D call, was not compared with the DNA. TRBV21-1 is classified as a pseudogene. This CDR3 has 14 amino acids. CDR3 residues: CASANGGQVYEQYF. The CDR3 coding sequence is TGTGCCAGCGCCAATGGGGGACAGGTCTACGAGCAGTACTTC.

The rearrangement links TRBV6-1 to TRBJ1-3; D might be TRBD1 (6 bases). The CDR3 runs to 14 residues. V shed 5 bases and J shed 4 bases, with 12 bases lying between them. Per germline, CDR1 MNHNS and CDR2 SASEGT. The CDR3, as DNA: TGTGCCAGCAGTCGCGGACAGATCGGAAACACCATATATTTT. Translating it yields CASSRGQIGNTIYF.

This clonotype was counted a few times. The rearrangement links TRBV27 to TRBJ1-6; D remains unclear. Trimming removed 0 bases at V and 3 bases at J, with 6 bases between. CDR1 and CDR2 (germline): MNHEY, SMNVEV (reference sequence). CDR3 length: 15 residues. Here the CDR3 DNA reads TGTGCCAGCAGTTTATCGGCGGTCTATAATTCACCCCTCCACTTT. As protein: CASSLSAVYNSPLHF.

V usage is TRBV10-3 and J usage is TRBJ1-1, with D possibly TRBD1 on 5 matching bases. The germline CDR1 and CDR2 sequences are ENHRY and SYGVKD. There are 13 residues in the CDR3. Trimming left V 2 bases short and J 5 bases short, with 9 bases between. This chain's CDR3 is CAISEVGETEAFF. The DNA for the CDR3 is TGTGCCATCAGTGAGGTGGGGGAAACTGAAGCTTTCTTT.